One T cell receptor (beta chain) is described in this entry. The antigen is undetermined. These data come from a study of T cell responses to AZD1222 COVID-19 vaccine. Overall study results and limits: Once two AZD1222 doses were given, Spike-specific TCR breadth and depth went up. Seropositive status at baseline applied to only 6 or 7 AZD1222 recipients.

This CDR3 is 17 amino acids long. Between the trimmed V and J ends, which lost 0 bases and 0 bases, there was a span of 13 bases. Germline lookup yields CDR1 SGHRS and CDR2 YFSETQ. Method: immunoSEQ multiplex PCR; TCRdb's copy keeps in-frame clones and lacks some. Found here are roughly 150,000 clones, under 95% of them singletons; the top ten hold about 1.4%. The chain carries TRBV5-1 and TRBJ1-3; D gene unclear. Material: peripheral blood, obtained on day 0 of AZD1222 vaccination. This receptor was obtained from an adult in good health. The chain's CDR3 is CASSLGTDSLSGNTIYF. CDR3 coding DNA: TGCGCCAGCAGCTTGGGAACAGATTCTCTCTCTGGAAACACCATATATTTT. Using reference TRBV5-1 and TRBJ1-3 for the parts outside the CDR3, the full variable domain is KAGVTQTPRYLIKTRGQQVTLSCSPISGHRSVSWYQQTPGQGLQFLFEYFSETQRNKGNFPGRFSGRQFSNSRSEMNVSTLELGDSALYLCASSLGTDSLSGNTIYFGEGSWLTVV.